This T cell receptor delta chain was sequenced in a study of gamma-delta chains in newborns, infants, children. TCRdb processed the reads again with the CATT caller. The sample has about 2,700 delta-chain clones, about 43% seen once. The germline gives CDR1 TSWWSYY, CDR2 QGS. The CDR3 is 17 amino acids. The ends were cut back, 7 bases at V and 6 bases at J, with 27 bases in the middle. This clone was detected only once. With a much larger clone just one base away, this may be a read error. This TCR came from a child who received the measles vaccine. J is TRDJ1 and V is TRDV1; D might be TRDD2 or TRDD3, each matching 7 bases. Sequencing was performed on blood, taken at baseline. CDR3 sequence: CALAAFPTSTGAYKLIF. CDR3 DNA sequence: TGTGCTCTTGCGGCCTTTCCTACCTCTACTGGGGCATATAAACTCATCTTT.